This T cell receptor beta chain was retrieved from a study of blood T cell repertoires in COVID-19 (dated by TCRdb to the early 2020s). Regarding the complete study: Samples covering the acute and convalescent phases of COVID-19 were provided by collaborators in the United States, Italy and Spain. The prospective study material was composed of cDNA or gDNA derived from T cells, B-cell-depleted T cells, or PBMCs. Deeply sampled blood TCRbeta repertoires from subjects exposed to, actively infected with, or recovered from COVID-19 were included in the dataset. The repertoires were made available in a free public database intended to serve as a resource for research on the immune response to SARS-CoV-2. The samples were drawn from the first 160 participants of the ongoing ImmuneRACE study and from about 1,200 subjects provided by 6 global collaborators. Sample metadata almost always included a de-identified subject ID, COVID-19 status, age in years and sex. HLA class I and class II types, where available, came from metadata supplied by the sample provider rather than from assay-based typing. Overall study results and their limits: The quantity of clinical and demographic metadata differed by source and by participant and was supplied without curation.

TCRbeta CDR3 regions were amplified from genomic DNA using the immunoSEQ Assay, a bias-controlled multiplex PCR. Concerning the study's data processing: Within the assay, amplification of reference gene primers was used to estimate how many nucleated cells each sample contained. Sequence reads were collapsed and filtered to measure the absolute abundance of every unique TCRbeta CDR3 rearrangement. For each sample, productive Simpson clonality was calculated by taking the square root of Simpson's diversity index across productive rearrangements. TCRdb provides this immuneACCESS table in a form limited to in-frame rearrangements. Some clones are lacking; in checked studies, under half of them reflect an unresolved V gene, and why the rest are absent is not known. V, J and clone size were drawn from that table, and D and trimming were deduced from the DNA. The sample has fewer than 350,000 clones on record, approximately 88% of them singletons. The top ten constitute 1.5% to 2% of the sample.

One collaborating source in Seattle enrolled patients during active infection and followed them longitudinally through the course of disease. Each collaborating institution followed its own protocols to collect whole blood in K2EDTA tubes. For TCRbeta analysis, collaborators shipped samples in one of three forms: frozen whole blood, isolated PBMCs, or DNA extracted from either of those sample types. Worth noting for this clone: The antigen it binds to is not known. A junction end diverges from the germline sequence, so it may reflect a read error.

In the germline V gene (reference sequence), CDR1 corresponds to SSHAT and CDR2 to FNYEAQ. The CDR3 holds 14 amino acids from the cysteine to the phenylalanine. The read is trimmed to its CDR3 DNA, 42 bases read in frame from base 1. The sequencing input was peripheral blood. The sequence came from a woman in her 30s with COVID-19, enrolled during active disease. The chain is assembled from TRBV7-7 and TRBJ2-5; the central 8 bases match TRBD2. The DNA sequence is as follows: TGTGCTAGCAGCCCGGGACTAGAGAAAGAGACCCAGTACTTC. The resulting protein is CASSPGLEKETQYF.